Below, 29 T cell receptor beta chains from the same sample are listed, as sequenced in a study of read filtering for tumor transcriptome and immune sequencing. This library used roughly 370 ng RNA and molecular barcoded adaptors spanning alpha/delta and beta/gamma chains. TCRdb re-called the reads through MiXCR, storing one row per CDR3 protein. This table has over 55,000 distinct CDR3 sequences, roughly 14% appearing once. Sequenced: a population of CD138-negative cells sorted from bone marrow. The source is a donor older than 35 with multiple myeloma.

This clonotype was observed at least ten times. The gene calls are TRBV29-1 and TRBJ2-5, with TRBD2 matching over 8 bases. Germline CDR1 reads SQVTM; CDR2 reads ANQGSEA. V lost 8 bases to trimming and J lost 7 bases; unmatched junction nucleotides: 12. The CDR3 covers 13 residues. The CDR3 DNA reads as TGCAGCCACGGGACTAGATCTTCGGGGACCCAGTACTTC. Translation: CSHGTRSSGTQYF.

The rearrangement joins TRBV5-1 to TRBJ2-2; D gene ambiguous. The germline CDR1 and CDR2 sequences are SGHRS and YFSETQ. V lost 0 bases and J 3 bases, leaving 9 bases between the germline ends. This CDR3 has 15 residues. CDR3 DNA: TGCGCCAGCAGCTTGGGGATGCCCTACACCGGGGAGCTGTTTTTT. Translation gives CASSLGMPYTGELFF.

This clonotype has at least ten counts. J is TRBJ2-1 and V is TRBV6-2 or TRBV6-3, with a weak D call TRBD1 (6 bases). V shed 4 bases and J shed 10 bases, with 8 bases lying between them. CDR3 length equals 11 residues. Germline CDR1 and CDR2: MNHEY and SVGEGT. This CDR3 is CASSFTGEQFF. CDR3 coding DNA: TGTGCCAGCAGTTTCACAGGGGAGCAGTTCTTC.

The chain is built from TRBV5-1 and TRBJ2-5; 8 positions agree with TRBD2. The CDR3 loop spans 15 amino acids. CDR1 and CDR2 from the germline V gene are SGHRS and YFSETQ. J was trimmed by 4 bases and V by 0 bases; bases with no gene match: 5. CDR3 sequence reads: CASSLATAGVETQYF. In DNA form, the CDR3 reads TGCGCCAGCAGCTTGGCAACAGCGGGGGTAGAGACCCAGTACTTC.

This clonotype appeared many times. The chain recombines TRBV18 with TRBJ1-3; D not certain. Germline loops: CDR1 KGHSH, CDR2 LQKENI. V was pared by 2 bases and J by 0 bases, with 8 bases between. The CDR3 is 15 residues long. CDR3 amino acids: CASSPLASSGNTIYF. DNA of the CDR3: TGTGCCAGCTCACCATTGGCGAGCTCTGGAAACACCATATATTTT.

A few counts support this clonotype. This chain connects TRBV7-3 to TRBJ2-3; D possibly uses TRBD1 or TRBD2 (7 bases each). The CDR3 runs 16 residues. Trimming left V 2 bases short and J 2 bases short, with 14 bases between. Germline lookup yields CDR1 SGHTA and CDR2 FQGTGA. The CDR3, as DNA: TGTGCCAGCAGCTTACGGCAGGGGGGGTTCACAGATACGCAGTATTTT. Translating it yields CASSLRQGGFTDTQYF.

This clonotype was seen at least ten times. V gene TRBV29-1 combines with J gene TRBJ2-1, with 7 bases identical to TRBD1. J lost 3 bases, V lost 6 bases, and 11 bases had no gene match. In germline, CDR1 is SQVTM, CDR2 ANQGSEA. This CDR3 spans 15 amino acids. The CDR3 bases are TGCAGCGTGGAGGTTCTCGGGACAGACTACAATGAGCAGTTCTTC. It translates to CSVEVLGTDYNEQFF.

In its sample, this clonotype was seen many times. The chain joins TRBV27 to TRBJ2-7; D uncertain. CDR3 length: 14 residues. Trimming left V 4 bases short and J 0 bases short, with 10 bases between. CDR1 and CDR2 (germline): MNHEY, SMNVEV (reference sequence). The CDR3 region has the DNA TGTGCCAGCAGTTCACCAGCTAGCTCCTACGAGCAGTACTTC. Protein sequence: CASSSPASSYEQYF.

A few counts support this clonotype. It may be a read error: a sequence one base away is much more abundant. V and J are TRBV20-1 and TRBJ1-5; possibly TRBD1 for D (6 bases). Gene TRBJ2-3 matches the end of the DNA better, so the J call may be wrong. Germline CDR1 is DFQATT and CDR2 is SNEGSKA (reference sequence). The CDR3 covers 15 residues. This CDR3 is CSAPMNRASNQPQYF. Here the CDR3 DNA reads TGCAGTGCTCCAATGAACAGGGCTAGCAATCAGCCCCAGTATTTT.

The J gene is TRBJ2-1, the V gene TRBV6-2 or TRBV6-3; no definite D call. Germline loops: CDR1 MNHEY, CDR2 SVGEGT. V lost 5 bases and J lost 4, with 9 bases in between. This CDR3 has 13 amino acids. The CDR3 DNA is TGTGCCAGCAGTCAGACGTCATACAATGAGCAGTTCTTC. Encoded protein: CASSQTSYNEQFF.

This clonotype was detected a few times. The CDR3 carries no conserved terminal phenylalanine or tryptophan, so it likely arises from a read error. This chain links TRBV20-1 with TRBJ2-1; 8 bases map to TRBD2. The V gene end was trimmed by 5 bases and the J gene end by 0 bases; junction bases not matched to a gene: 3. The CDR3 is 14 residues long. Germline V lookup: CDR1 DFQATT, CDR2 SNEGSKA (reference sequence). CDR3 protein: CSASGTSSYNEQFL. The CDR3 DNA reads TGCAGTGCTTCCGGGACTAGCTCCTACAATGAGCAGTTCCTC.

This clonotype came up a few times. No conserved phenylalanine or tryptophan is present at the end of the CDR3, so a read error is the likely explanation. CDR3 amino acids: CAIKPGLAGTNTGELFS. The CDR3 DNA sequence: TGTGCCATTAAACCGGGACTAGCGGGAACGAACACCGGGGAGCTGTTTTCT. This chain uses TRBV10-3 with TRBJ2-2; the match to TRBD2 covers 13 bases. The CDR3 covers 17 residues. CDR1 and CDR2 from the germline V gene are ENHRY and SYGVKD. V dropped 9 bases and J dropped 0; count of bases not matched to a gene: 7.

This clonotype was seen more than once but under ten times. The likely explanation is a read error, given a far larger clone one base away. The chain combines TRBV6-1 with TRBJ2-1, with 9 bases lining up with TRBD2. V lost 8 bases and J lost 8; bases outside the gene matches: 10. Per the germline V gene, CDR1 is MNHNS and CDR2 is SASEGT. CDR3 length equals 14 residues. CDR3 in DNA: TGTGCCAGCGTCTCTAGCGGGAACAGGGATGAGCAGTTCTTC. This sequence encodes CASVSSGNRDEQFF.

This clonotype was detected ten times or more. This chain connects TRBV7-8 to TRBJ1-1; no firm D call. V was pared by 5 bases and J by 3 bases, with 10 bases between. There are 13 residues in the CDR3. Germline values: CDR1 SGHVS, CDR2 FQNEAQ. Here the CDR3 DNA reads TGTGCCAGCAGCCTCATACGGTACACTGAAGCTTTCTTT. Translated: CASSLIRYTEAFF.

The CDR3 spells CASSSGTGGTKYF. CDR3 DNA: TGTGCCAGCAGCTCCGGGACAGGGGGCACGAAGTACTTC. This chain uses TRBV7-2 with TRBJ2-7, with 12 bases matching TRBD1. This CDR3 has 13 amino acids. J gave up 11 bases and V 4 bases, and 6 bases lay outside the gene matches. Germline V lookup: CDR1 SGHTA, CDR2 FQGNSA.

As regards this clonotype: With a much larger clone just one base away, this may be a read error. The chain combines TRBV12-3 or TRBV12-4 with TRBJ2-1; 7 bases line up with TRBD2. CDR3 size: 15 residues. CDR3 DNA sequence: TGTGCCAGCTCCTTAAGGCGCGGGGGTTACAATGAGCAGCTCTTC. It codes for CASSLRRGGYNEQLF.

This clonotype was counted at least ten times. At one end, the junction sequence differs from germline, possibly due to a read error. V gene TRBV6-6 combines with J gene TRBJ1-5; 10 bases agree with TRBD1. Germline V gene data show CDR1 as MNHNY and CDR2 as SVGAGI (reference sequence). The CDR3 has 17 residues. For the CDR3, the DNA is TGTGTCAGCAGTTACTCACGACAGGGGGCAAGCAATCAGCCCCAGCATTTT. Amino acids: CVSSYSRQGASNQPQHF.

This clonotype was seen many times. J is TRBJ2-7 and V is TRBV12-3 or TRBV12-4, with 9 bases lining up with TRBD2. The CDR3 length is 15 residues. With 6 bases clipped from V and 2 bases from J, the junction kept 8 bases outside the gene matches. CDR3 in amino acids: CASSPTGTSPYEQYF. The CDR3 bases are TGTGCCAGCAGCCCCACCGGGACTAGCCCCTACGAGCAGTACTTC.

This clonotype appeared many times. The V and J genes are TRBV29-1 and TRBJ2-5; maybe TRBD1 (6 bases). The V end was cut by 2 bases, the J end by 2 bases, with 12 bases between. Germline CDR1 and CDR2: SQVTM and ANQGSEA. The CDR3 totals 14 residues. The CDR3 sequence is CSVELNRAQETQYF. CDR3 DNA: TGCAGCGTTGAACTAAACAGGGCTCAAGAGACCCAGTACTTC.

There are a few counts of this clonotype. The CDR3 protein is CSARDPVASGPYEQYF. The CDR3 DNA reads TGCAGTGCTAGAGATCCTGTTGCTAGCGGACCCTACGAGCAGTACTTC. The genes are TRBV20-1 and TRBJ2-7, with TRBD2 identical over 7 bases. From germline, CDR1 is DFQATT and CDR2 SNEGSKA (reference sequence). The CDR3 loop spans 16 amino acids. V lost 0 bases to trimming and J lost 2 bases; unmatched junction nucleotides: 10.

The chain combines TRBV10-3 with TRBJ2-7; no reliable D call. Deletions cut 0 bases from V and 0 bases from J, with 12 bases between. The CDR3 contains 16 residues. Germline V lookup: CDR1 ENHRY, CDR2 SYGVKD. The CDR3 protein is CAISESIGQTSYEQYF. The CDR3 DNA is TGTGCCATCAGTGAGTCGATCGGGCAAACCTCCTACGAGCAGTACTTC.

This clonotype is medium-sized in the sample. V usage is TRBV29-1 and J usage is TRBJ2-1; 7 bases line up with TRBD1. The CDR3 totals 13 residues. The ends lost 4 bases at V and 12 bases at J; junction bases unmatched: 12. Germline CDR1 and CDR2: SQVTM and ANQGSEA. CDR3 nucleotides: TGCAGCGTTGTTCGGCAGGGGGTTCGGGTGCAGTTCTTC. This gives the protein CSVVRQGVRVQFF.

This clonotype came up many times. This chain joins TRBV12-3 or TRBV12-4 and TRBJ1-1; a possible D gene is TRBD1 (5 bases). The length of the CDR3 is 15 residues. Trimming took 2 bases from V and 0 from J, leaving 10 bases between them. CDR3 bases: TGTGCCAGCAGTTTACTGAGGACATTGAACACTGAAGCTTTCTTT. Translation gives CASSLLRTLNTEAFF.

In regard to this clonotype: This clone may be a read error of a much larger clone one base away. Likely a read error: the CDR3 ends without its conserved phenylalanine or tryptophan. The chain couples TRBV28 to TRBJ2-3; no clear D. Germline CDR1 reads MDHEN; CDR2 reads SYDVKM. V was clipped by 4 bases and J by 4 bases, with 12 bases between them. The CDR3 contains 14 residues. In DNA form, the CDR3 reads TGTGCCAGCAGTTACCAGGTTAGGGCAGATACGCAGTATTCT. Amino acid sequence: CASSYQVRADTQYS.

The chain has TRBV19 and TRBJ2-5; 9 bases match TRBD1. Germline-derived CDR1 and CDR2 are LNHDA and SQIVND (reference sequence). V lost 5 bases to trimming and J lost 10 bases; unmatched junction nucleotides: 11. CDR3 length equals 14 residues. CDR3 amino acids: CASSYRGQEVDQYF. CDR3 bases: TGTGCCAGTAGTTACAGGGGGCAAGAAGTGGACCAGTACTTC.

Regarding this clonotype: Given a much more abundant clone one base away, this may be a read error. The chain couples TRBV12-3 or TRBV12-4 to TRBJ1-2; D unresolved. V lost 6 bases and J 8 bases, leaving 16 bases between the germline ends. CDR3 length: 13 residues. CDR3 region: CASSPTDLWGYTF. The DNA of the CDR3 is TGTGCCAGCAGCCCGACCGACCTATGGGGCTACACCTTC.

This chain links TRBV13 with TRBJ2-1; tentatively, D is TRBD2 (6 bases). The V end was cut by 3 bases, the J end by 5 bases, with 14 bases between. The CDR3 has 15 residues. The V gene's germline CDR1 is PRHDT and CDR2 FYEKMQ (reference sequence). This CDR3 is CASSFGRGLHNEQFF. DNA of the CDR3: TGTGCCAGCAGCTTCGGGCGGGGACTCCACAATGAGCAGTTCTTC.

This clonotype came up many times. The chain combines TRBV20-1 with TRBJ2-3; the D gene is possibly TRBD1 (6 bases). The CDR3 runs to 14 residues. Germline CDR1 and CDR2: DFQATT and SNEGSKA (reference sequence). Trimming pared 3 bases from V and 2 bases from J, leaving 12 bases between. CDR3 sequence: CSARGTGNTDTQYF. The CDR3 coding sequence is TGCAGTGCTAGGGGTACAGGGAACACAGATACGCAGTATTTT.

The chain links TRBV28 to TRBJ2-7, with D possibly matching TRBD2 (6 bases). The CDR3 has 14 amino acids. Germline V gene lookup returns CDR1 MDHEN and CDR2 SYDVKM. The germline V and J ends were trimmed by 6 bases and 1 base, with 13 bases remaining between them. The CDR3 bases are TGTGCCAGCAGAGGGACTCCAGTTTCCTACGAGCAGTACTTC. Its translation is CASRGTPVSYEQYF.